The rows below give T cell receptor beta chains drawn from one sample of a study of cytomegalovirus exposure and HLA in healthy donors. Produced via immunoSEQ multiplex PCR; TCRdb's table is partial and in-frame only. The sample consists of 90,000 or so clones, 85% of them appearing once. The specimen was PBMCs. Receptors originate from a man aged 18 to 29 in good health and CMV-seropositive. CDR3s include the opening cysteine and the closing phenylalanine or tryptophan. Fields, in order: clone size, J gene, D gene, V gene, CDR3 DNA, CDR3 protein. A D gene is named only where the DNA matches it firmly. Part of the rows lack a size; the others show once, few, many or a class for expanded clones.

once | TRBJ2-2 | TRBD1 | TRBV5-1 | TGCGCCAGCAGTCCGGCGTCCGGCGGGACAGGGAACACCGGGGAGCTGTTTTTT | CASSPASGGTGNTGELFF
. | TRBJ2-3 | . | TRBV25-1 | TGTGCCAGCAGTGAATCGGGTAGCGGCACAGATACGCAGTATTTT | CASSESGSGTDTQYF
. | TRBJ1-5 | . | TRBV30 | TGTGCCTGGAGTCTCGACAGAAATCAGCCCCAGCATTTT | CAWSLDRNQPQHF
. | TRBJ1-1 | . | TRBV7-8 | TGTGCCAGCAGCCCACACCAACCTGAAGCTTTCTTT | CASSPHQPEAFF
. | TRBJ1-5 | TRBD1 | TRBV6-4 | TGTGCCAGCAGTGACCAGCGACAGGGTCGGAATAGCAATCAGCCCCAGCATTTT | CASSDQRQGRNSNQPQHF
. | TRBJ2-3 | . | TRBV29-1 | TGCAGCGTTGAAATACGGAGAGGCACAGATACGCAGTATTTT | CSVEIRRGTDTQYF
. | TRBJ1-5 | . | TRBV19 | TGTGCCAGTAGAATAGGTCACAGGACGAGCAATCAGCCCCAGCATTTT | CASRIGHRTSNQPQHF
few | TRBJ2-3 | . | TRBV10-2 | TGCGCCACCCAGCTAGCCCTGGCGGCAGATACGCAGTATTTT | CATQLALAADTQYF
once | TRBJ2-4 | TRBD1 | TRBV9 | TGTGCCAGCAGCGTAGGGGCAGGGGGCTACAAAAACATTCAGTACTTC | CASSVGAGGYKNIQYF
. | TRBJ2-1 | TRBD2 | TRBV6-1 | TGTGCCAGCAGTGAAATACTATCGACTAGCGGATACAATGAGCAGTTCTTC | CASSEILSTSGYNEQFF
. | TRBJ2-5 | TRBD1 | TRBV5-1 | TGCGCCAGCAGCGCCAGGGGGCGGATCGAGACCCAGTACTTC | CASSARGRIETQYF
. | TRBJ2-1 | . | TRBV7-3 | TGTGCCAGCAGCTTATACAGTTACAATGAGCAGTTCTTC | CASSLYSYNEQFF
. | TRBJ1-1 | . | TRBV6-5 | TGTGCCAGCACCCACGCCAGGGGAAACACTGAAGCTTTCTTT | CASTHARGNTEAFF
. | TRBJ2-4 | TRBD1 | TRBV27 | TGTGCCAGCAGATCGACAGGGGGCGCAGCCAAAAACATTCAGTACTTC | CASRSTGGAAKNIQYF
. | TRBJ2-3 | . | TRBV28 | TGTGCCAGCAGTGTCCCCAGTTTGGGGATTGCGGGTGGTACGCAGTATTTT | CASSVPSLGIAGGTQYF
. | TRBJ2-7 | . | TRBV7-9 | TGTGCCCCCATCCGGTTCTCGGAAAGGAGCTCCTACGAGCAGTACTTC | CAPIRFSERSSYEQYF
. | TRBJ1-1 | . | TRBV6-5 | TGTGCCAGCAGTGGTGAGACACCGGAAGCTTTCTTT | CASSGETPEAFF
once | TRBJ1-3 | . | TRBV11-2 | TGTGCCAGCAGCCTACTTACGCCCTCCGCTTCGGGCACCATATATTTT | CASSLLTPSASGTIYF
. | TRBJ2-3 | TRBD1 | TRBV11-3 | TGTGCCAGCGGACAGGGGGCTAGCACAGATACGCAGTATTTT | CASGQGASTDTQYF
. | TRBJ2-6 | . | TRBV7-3 | TGTGCCAGCAGCTTACCTCGGGGAAAGAGCTCTGGGGCCAACGTCCTGACTTTC | CASSLPRGKSSGANVLTF
. | TRBJ1-4 | . | TRBV4-1 | TGCGCCAGCAGCCAAGTCCCCCAGGTTAATGAAAAACTGTTTTTT | CASSQVPQVNEKLFF
. | TRBJ1-4 | TRBD1 | TRBV2 | TGTGCCAGCATTGCAGGGGGCGGTGAAAAACTGTTTTTT | CASIAGGGEKLFF
. | TRBJ2-3 | TRBD2 | TRBV2 | TGTGCCAGCAGGGCAACTAGCGCCTATACGCAGTATTTT | CASRATSAYTQYF
. | TRBJ2-1 | TRBD2 | TRBV9 | TGTGCCAGCAGCGTGGGACTAGTCCCGATCGGGAATGAGCAGTTCTTC | CASSVGLVPIGNEQFF
. | TRBJ2-1 | TRBD2 | TRBV14 | TGTGCCAGCAGCCGACTAGCGGGAGGGCCTAATGAGCAGTTCTTC | CASSRLAGGPNEQFF